What follows are 10 T cell receptor beta chains derived from one specimen sequenced in a study of T-cell memory formation after mild COVID-19. In TCRdb, the 5' RACE reads were re-called with MiXCR into one record per CDR3 protein. Of 45,000 to 65,000 distinct CDR3 sequences listed, around a tenth were seen once; the top ten hold 0.9% to 1.5%. Sequencing was performed on PBMCs or a T cell subset sorted from them (not recorded which). These receptors all come from a young man who had mild COVID-19 (a few samples of this study predate the infection). Cell type and time point are not known.

This clonotype was observed a handful of times. The chain uses TRBV4-3 and TRBJ2-7; no firm D call. This CDR3 comprises 14 residues. The germline CDR1 and CDR2 sequences are LGHNA and YSLEER. V dropped 1 base and J dropped 1 base, with 8 bases sitting between them. The CDR3 coding sequence is TGCGCCAGCAGCCAAGGGACGGCTTCCTACGAGCAGTACTTC. This gives the protein CASSQGTASYEQYF.

Remarks on this clonotype: A much larger clone differs from this one at a single base, so this may be a read error. The chain has TRBV20-1 and TRBJ2-1; D may be TRBD1 (6 bases). The germline V gene has CDR1 DFQATT and CDR2 SNEGSKA (reference sequence). Between the trimmed V and J ends, which lost 3 bases and 6 bases, there was a span of 18 bases. This CDR3 has 15 amino acids. The DNA of the CDR3 is TGCAGTGCTAGCCGTAGCGTGGGGGCCGGCAATGAGCAGTTCTTC. As protein: CSASRSVGAGNEQFF.

The gene calls are TRBV7-9 and TRBJ2-3; D is unresolved. Trimming left V 3 bases short and J 3 bases short, with 7 bases between. The CDR3 sequence is 13 residues long. Per germline, CDR1 SEHNR and CDR2 FQNEAQ (reference sequence). CDR3 DNA sequence: TGTGCCAGCAGCTTTCGCGGAACAGATACGCAGTATTTT. It translates to CASSFRGTDTQYF.

This clonotype was seen a handful of times. This chain connects TRBV10-3 to TRBJ2-2, with D unresolved. This CDR3 contains 13 residues. Germline values: CDR1 ENHRY, CDR2 SYGVKD. The ends were cut back, 6 bases at V and 0 bases at J, with 5 bases in the middle. In nucleotides, the CDR3 is TGTGCCATCAGGCAGTCGAACACCGGGGAGCTGTTTTTT. The encoded protein is CAIRQSNTGELFF.

This clonotype turned up a few times. V gene TRBV15 combines with J gene TRBJ2-7; 7 bases match TRBD2. Per germline, CDR1 LNHNV and CDR2 YYDKDF (reference sequence). The CDR3 loop spans 15 amino acids. Trimming took 0 bases from V and 4 from J; bases not matched to a gene: 6. As DNA, the CDR3 is TGTGCCACCAGCAGAGATCGGGGGGAAGGTTACGAGCAGTACTTC. Translation gives CATSRDRGEGYEQYF.

The V and J genes are TRBV11-2 and TRBJ2-3; D remains ambiguous. CDR3 length: 15 residues. The V end was cut by 2 bases, the J end by 0 bases, with 9 bases between. Germline-derived CDR1 and CDR2 are SGHAT and FQNNGV. The CDR3 loop reads CASSLNPASTDTQYF. The CDR3 nucleotides are TGTGCCAGCAGCTTAAATCCAGCTAGCACAGATACGCAGTATTTT.

This clonotype was seen at least ten times. The V and J genes are TRBV6-5 and TRBJ1-2; D is unclear. The V gene's germline CDR1 is MNHEY and CDR2 SVGAGI. Trimming stripped 7 bases from V and 2 bases from J, with 11 bases between. CDR3 length: 13 amino acids. CDR3 in amino acids: CASKGLGNYGYTF. The CDR3, as DNA: TGTGCCAGCAAGGGTCTGGGGAACTATGGCTACACCTTC.

The chain has TRBV6-5 and TRBJ1-2; 9 positions match TRBD1. Losses at the gene ends were 7 bases for V and 6 bases for J; bases not matched to a gene: 6. Germline assignment: CDR1 MNHEY and CDR2 SVGAGI. The CDR3 has 13 amino acids. CDR3 protein: CASTYTGGDGYTF. The CDR3 bases are TGTGCCAGCACCTATACAGGGGGCGATGGCTACACCTTC.

This clonotype was seen more than once but under ten times. The chain has TRBV24-1 and TRBJ2-1; 8 bases map to TRBD1. The trim removed 5 bases at V and 6 bases at J, leaving 11 bases unmatched. The CDR3 totals 16 residues. Germline V gene data show CDR1 as KGHDR and CDR2 as SFDVKD. In nucleotides, the CDR3 is TGTGCCACCAGTGCAGCCGGGACAGGACTCACCAATGAGCAGTTCTTC. Protein product: CATSAAGTGLTNEQFF.

This clonotype was seen repeatedly, ten times or more. V usage is TRBV24-1 and J usage is TRBJ2-3; perhaps D is TRBD1 or TRBD2 (5 bases each). The V gene's germline CDR1 is KGHDR and CDR2 SFDVKD. Trimming pared 5 bases from V and 1 base from J, leaving 12 bases between. This CDR3 region has 15 residues. The CDR3 loop is CATSVGQGRTDTQYF. The CDR3 bases are TGTGCCACCAGTGTAGGGCAGGGACGCACAGATACGCAGTATTTT.